This TCR beta chain was sequenced in a study of shared clonotypes between healthy human individuals. About the research overall: The plates for each donor numbered three CD4 naive, three CD4 memory, two CD8 naive and one CD8 memory. Study-level points and caveats: Although depth was large, rarefaction showed that sequencing of the sorted subsets was incomplete.

TCRdb's table, derived via immunoSEQ multiplex PCR, lists solely in-frame clones and lacks some. This table holds around 1.9 million clones, roughly 91% found once. Regarding this clone: Its matching antigen is unknown.

J lost 2 bases, V lost 3 bases, and 10 bases had no gene match. The CDR3 has 17 amino acids. Germline V gives CDR1 PRHDT, CDR2 FYEKMQ (reference sequence). Terminally differentiated effector memory CD45RA+ cells were excluded from the naive CD8 cells, which were CD45RO-negative and positively selected for CCR7. This TCR derives from a man younger than 35 in good health. Some clones in this sample may be carry-over from other donors' samples. Sequenced material: naive CD8+ T cells from PBMCs. V and J are TRBV13 and TRBJ2-7; 10 positions agree with TRBD2. In DNA, the CDR3 is TGTGCCAGCAGCTTTGGTCTAGCGGGAGAAACAGCCTACGAGCAGTACTTC. This codes for CASSFGLAGETAYEQYF. Full variable domain (missing parts from reference TRBV13 and TRBJ2-7): AAGVIQSPRHLIKEKRETATLKCYPIPRHDTVYWYQQGPGQDPQFLISFYEKMQSDKGSIPDRFSAQQFSDYHSELNMSSLELGDSALYFCASSFGLAGETAYEQYFGPGTRLTVT.